The present T cell receptor (beta chain) was sequenced within a study of Ad26.COV2.S vaccination and SARS-CoV-2 variants. This CDR3 spans 13 amino acids. Looked up from germline, CDR1 is SGDLS and CDR2 is YYNGEE. Trimming at V came to 2 bases and at J to 5 bases, leaving 3 bases not matched to a gene. This table comes from immunoSEQ multiplex PCR, and its TCRdb copy is limited to in-frame clones, with some not included. The sample records 97,000 or so clones, around 80% being singletons. Note on this clone: As yet, its antigen is unknown.

Study findings and constraints: Substantial post-vaccination breadth of spike-specific CD8+ and CD4+ T cell responses was reported.

The sequence was obtained from a human donor who had recovered from COVID-19. The chain employs TRBV9 and TRBJ2-5; 7 bases map to TRBD2. The specimen comprised peripheral blood, sampled after recovery from COVID-19. The CDR3 is CASSVAGGETQYF. Here the CDR3 DNA reads TGTGCCAGCAGCGTCGCCGGGGGGGAGACCCAGTACTTC.